The next 15 T cell receptor beta chains were all read from a single sample in a study of OX40 agonist ivuxolimab in advanced cancers. Using immunoSEQ multiplex PCR, the repertoire was profiled, and TCRdb retains in-frame clones only, with some absent. The sample includes about 25,000 clones, about 85% of them seen just once. Sequencing was performed on CD4+ or CD8+ T cells sorted from blood, taken in a trial of the OX40 agonist ivuxolimab. Every receptor here comes from an adult with an advanced solid tumor such as melanoma, head and neck, liver or kidney cancer.

V is TRBV4-1 and J is TRBJ2-7; D may be TRBD1 (6 bases). Trimming shortened V by 1 base and J by 3 bases, and 10 bases separated the two germline ends. The germline V gene encodes CDR1 MGHRA and CDR2 YSYEKL. The CDR3 has 14 amino acids. DNA for the CDR3: TGCGCCAGCAGCCAAGGGGCAGGGGTCTACGAGCAGTACTTC. Amino acids: CASSQGAGVYEQYF.

The chain employs TRBV6-1 and TRBJ1-3, with D unresolved. V was shortened by 5 bases and J by 7 bases, with 9 bases between the two germline ends. Germline loops: CDR1 MNHNS, CDR2 SASEGT. The CDR3 consists of 12 residues. The CDR3 here is CASSPQPNTIYF. The CDR3 nucleotides are TGTGCCAGCAGTCCCCAGCCGAACACCATATATTTT.

The chain combines TRBV4-1 with TRBJ1-5; TRBD1 matches at 7 bases. V trimming: 1 base; J trimming: 1 base; junction bases outside the gene matches: 10. In germline, CDR1 is MGHRA, CDR2 YSYEKL. The length of the CDR3 is 18 residues. The CDR3, as DNA: TGCGCCAGCAGCCAAGGGACAGGAACTACGAGGAGCAATCAGCCCCAGCATTTT. Amino acids: CASSQGTGTTRSNQPQHF.

DNA of the CDR3: TGTGCCAGCAGTGAAAGGGGCAGTATCACAGATACGCAGTATTTT. The encoded protein is CASSERGSITDTQYF. The chain is built from TRBV2 and TRBJ2-3; a possible D gene is TRBD1 (5 bases). Trimming removed 2 bases from V and 2 bases from J, with 11 bases in between. Germline CDR1 is SNHLY and CDR2 is FYNNEI. The CDR3 extends over 15 amino acids.

The V gene is TRBV7-9, the J gene TRBJ2-3; 10 bases agree with TRBD1. There are 16 residues in the CDR3. Per the germline V gene, CDR1 is SEHNR and CDR2 is FQNEAQ (reference sequence). With V trimmed by 5 bases and J by 5 bases, 10 bases remained unmatched. CDR3 DNA sequence: TGTGCCAGCAGCACCACCGGGACAGGGGTGAGAGATACGCAGTATTTT. Its translation is CASSTTGTGVRDTQYF. Using reference TRBV7-9 and TRBJ2-3 for the parts outside the CDR3, the full variable domain is DTGVSQNPRHKITKRGQNVTFRCDPISEHNRLYWYRQTLGQGPEFLTYFQNEAQLEKSRLLSDRFSAERPKGSFSTLEIQRTEQGDSAMYLCASSTTGTGVRDTQYFGPGTRLTVL.

This sequence joins TRBV6-5 and TRBJ1-6; the D is unclear. V dropped 5 bases and J dropped 7 bases, with 9 bases sitting between them. This CDR3 contains 13 residues. Germline CDR1 MNHEY, CDR2 SVGAGI. The chain's CDR3 is CASSPTANSPLHF. In nucleotides, the CDR3 is TGTGCCAGCAGTCCTACAGCAAATTCACCCCTCCACTTT.

V gene TRBV9 combines with J gene TRBJ2-7; TRBD2 agrees at 8 bases. The CDR3 extends over 16 amino acids. The J segment lost 5 bases and the V segment lost 0 bases, leaving 10 bases of the junction unmatched. Germline CDR1 SGDLS, CDR2 YYNGEE. The CDR3 protein is CASSVATGGGNDEQYF. The DNA of the CDR3 is TGTGCCAGCAGCGTAGCTACGGGCGGGGGGAACGACGAGCAGTACTTC.

V gene TRBV7-9 combines with J gene TRBJ1-1; TRBD1 matches 8 bases. Trimming cost V 4 bases and J 5 bases; bases outside gene matches: 6. CDR3 length: 14 amino acids. Germline CDR1 and CDR2: SEHNR and FQNEAQ (reference sequence). The CDR3 DNA reads as TGTGCCAGCAGCTCGACAGGGGCGCGGACTGAAGCTTTCTTT. Protein product: CASSSTGARTEAFF.

Here the CDR3 reads CASSLVGTGGLTDTQYF. CDR3 sequence (DNA): TGTGCCAGCAGCTTGGTTGGGACAGGGGGTTTGACAGATACGCAGTATTTT. The chain carries TRBV5-5 and TRBJ2-3; 11 nucleotides align to TRBD1. Germline CDR1 and CDR2: SGHKS and YYEKEE (reference sequence). This CDR3 comprises 17 residues. V was clipped by 0 bases and J by 3 bases; unmatched bases: 6.

J is TRBJ2-3 and V is TRBV4-1; 8 bases align to TRBD2. CDR1 is MGHRA, CDR2 YSYEKL, per germline. V lost 1 base and J lost 1; bases outside the gene matches: 7. CDR3 length: 17 residues. The CDR3 sequence is CASSQVFARGGTDTQYF. In DNA form, the CDR3 reads TGCGCCAGCAGCCAAGTTTTCGCGCGGGGGGGCACAGATACGCAGTATTTT.

The chain couples TRBV5-6 to TRBJ1-5; 8 bases are shared with TRBD1. The CDR3 runs 18 residues. The ends lost 0 bases at V and 0 bases at J; junction bases unmatched: 8. CDR1 and CDR2 from the germline V gene are SGHDT and YYEEEE. CDR3 sequence reads: CASSLGGTGVYSNQPQHF. CDR3 sequence (DNA): TGTGCCAGCAGCTTGGGGGGGACAGGAGTTTATAGCAATCAGCCCCAGCATTTT.

The chain couples TRBV2 to TRBJ2-3, with TRBD1 as a possible D gene (6 bases). Germline CDR1 reads SNHLY; CDR2 reads FYNNEI. The germline V and J ends were trimmed by 11 bases and 6 bases, with 18 bases remaining between them. CDR3 length equals 13 residues. In nucleotides, the CDR3 is TGTGCCTCCCAGGGGCCTAGCTCCGATACGCAGTATTTT. It translates to CASQGPSSDTQYF.

The chain recombines TRBV10-2 with TRBJ2-7, with TRBD1 identical over 10 bases. V was clipped by 1 base and J by 2 bases; unmatched bases: 5. CDR1 and CDR2 from the germline V gene are WSHSY and SAAADI. The CDR3 loop spans 16 amino acids. CDR3 sequence (DNA): TGCGCCAGCAGTGAGTGGCCGGGACAGGGGACCTACGAGCAGTACTTC. Translation: CASSEWPGQGTYEQYF.

This clone was observed a handful of times. The rearrangement joins TRBV6-1 to TRBJ2-1, with D possibly matching TRBD1 (5 bases). Trimming stripped 5 bases from V and 3 bases from J, with 8 bases between. The germline CDR1 and CDR2 sequences are MNHNS and SASEGT. The CDR3 length is 13 residues. CDR3 nucleotide sequence: TGTGCCAGCAGTCTAACAGGCTACAATGAGCAGTTCTTC. As protein: CASSLTGYNEQFF.

This clone was detected once. The chain employs TRBV7-8 and TRBJ1-2; a weak D match, TRBD1 (5 bases). The V gene's germline CDR1 is SGHVS and CDR2 FQNEAQ. The CDR3 extends over 16 amino acids. Trimming cost V 0 bases and J 8 bases, with 19 bases left between them. DNA of the CDR3: TGTGCCAGCAGCTTAGCTCCCCGGGGGGATCTCCGGGGCTACACCTTC. Its translation is CASSLAPRGDLRGYTF.